These T cell receptor beta chains were read from a single sample in a study of cytomegalovirus exposure and HLA in healthy donors. This table comes from immunoSEQ multiplex PCR, and its TCRdb copy is limited to in-frame clones, with some not included. The table includes fewer than 200,000 clones, approximately 88% detected once. The sequenced material came from PBMCs. The receptors originated from a young man in good health and CMV-seronegative. The conserved cysteine and the conserved F or W are not part of the CDR3 here. Fields, in order: V gene, CDR3 protein.

TRBV7-2	ASSSRTSGAYNEQF
TRBV6-5	ASSSPGQSSYEQY
TRBV6-5	ASSFRGTANYGYT
TRBV20-1	RLAGLYEQY
TRBV30	AWNLAGDQPQH
TRBV14	ASSQEGLSTDTQY
TRBV27	ASSPSSGQVSNEQF
TRBV15	ATSRDSASENIQY
TRBV11-3	ASSPRGQLLYGYT
TRBV5-1	ASSYERANYGYT
TRBV21-1	ASSKGTGAPNSPLH
TRBV4-3	ASSLRERPDNEQF
TRBV27	ASSDLDSWADTQY
TRBV29-1	SSGGGYNEQF
TRBV10-3	AISDREADTQY
TRBV7-6	ASSLLQETQY
TRBV4-2	ASSQASGGSGELF
TRBV10-3	AISEGGENQKLF
TRBV5-1	ASTGTGMRGELF
TRBV6-5	ASSPGGWETQY
TRBV11-2	ASSSRGINYEQY
TRBV6-1	ASSQDYGYT
TRBV4-1	ASSPPGRVASNEQF
TRBV5-1	ASSLALSAGGPDTGELF
TRBV27	ASSDRDPYNEQF